Listed here are 13 T cell receptor beta chains from one sample, sequenced in a study of T-cell reconstitution after alpha-beta-depleted transplantation in children. Unique molecular identifiers were incorporated during preparation of the TCRbeta library. TCRdb called the PCR reads again in MiXCR, with one record for every CDR3 protein. The sample lists approximately 88,000 distinct CDR3 sequences, more than 10% occurring once. The sample consisted of PBMCs from the stem cell graft donor, taken from the stem cell graft. The receptors stem from a human donor who donated a stem cell graft to a child with inherited bone marrow failure.

Many counts were recorded for this clonotype. V usage is TRBV27 and J usage is TRBJ1-1, with a tentative D call TRBD1 (5 bases). The CDR3 loop spans 15 amino acids. V lost 5 bases, J lost 8 bases, and 21 bases lay in between. CDR1 MNHEY and CDR2 SMNVEV come from the germline V gene (reference sequence). CDR3 DNA sequence: TGTGCCAGCAGTCCATCCGGGACTAGTTGGACCGAAGCTTTCTTT. This codes for CASSPSGTSWTEAFF.

This clonotype was seen at least ten times. The rearrangement uses TRBV20-1 and TRBJ2-3; D possibly corresponds to TRBD2 (6 bases). The CDR3 has 14 residues. The V end was cut by 3 bases, the J end by 2 bases, with 12 bases between. Germline V lookup: CDR1 DFQATT, CDR2 SNEGSKA (reference sequence). CDR3 DNA sequence: TGCAGTGCTAGTCTAGGAGGGTTCACAGATACGCAGTATTTT. Translating it yields CSASLGGFTDTQYF.

This clonotype was counted many times. This rearrangement joins TRBV7-2 to TRBJ2-7, with 9 bases lining up with TRBD1. Germline CDR1 SGHTA, CDR2 FQGNSA. V was pared by 4 bases and J by 3 bases, with 4 bases of the junction left unmatched. CDR3 length: 14 amino acids. The CDR3 sequence: CASSWRDRDYEQYF. The CDR3 nucleotides are TGTGCCAGCAGCTGGCGGGACAGGGACTACGAGCAGTACTTC.

This clonotype was detected many times. This chain connects TRBV20-1 to TRBJ2-6; possibly TRBD1 or TRBD2 for D (5 bases each). This CDR3 has 18 residues. Germline-derived CDR1 and CDR2 are DFQATT and SNEGSKA (reference sequence). V lost 0 bases and J lost 0, with 15 bases in between. The DNA of the CDR3 is TGCAGTGCTAGAGAGGGGGACCGATGGAGCTCTGGGGCCAACGTCCTGACTTTC. Translating gives CSAREGDRWSSGANVLTF.

At least ten counts were recorded for this clonotype. The V call is TRBV7-9, the J call TRBJ2-1; TRBD2 matches at 9 bases. J lost 7 bases, V lost 5 bases, and 12 bases had no gene match. This CDR3 comprises 16 residues. The germline V gene has CDR1 SEHNR and CDR2 FQNEAQ (reference sequence). CDR3 nucleotide sequence: TGTGCCAGCAGCCAAGGGGGGAGCGGGAGGACGAATGAGCAGTTCTTC. Encoded protein: CASSQGGSGRTNEQFF.

This clonotype has a count of ten or more. The CDR3 sequence: CASSLVPGQEGIRAFF. The CDR3, as DNA: TGTGCCAGCAGCTTAGTTCCGGGACAGGAGGGCATAAGAGCTTTCTTT. V is TRBV7-9 and J is TRBJ1-1; TRBD1 matches at 8 bases. The CDR3 extends over 16 amino acids. V dropped 1 base and J dropped 10; count of bases not matched to a gene: 14. The germline V gene encodes CDR1 SEHNR and CDR2 FQNEAQ (reference sequence).

This clonotype showed up many times. The chain joins TRBV20-1 to TRBJ2-1, with D tentatively TRBD2 (6 bases). There are 14 residues in the CDR3. In germline, CDR1 is DFQATT, CDR2 SNEGSKA (reference sequence). Trimming took 6 bases from V and 1 from J, leaving 13 bases between them. The CDR3 loop is CSAEIAGSYNEQFF. For the CDR3, the DNA is TGCAGTGCAGAAATCGCGGGATCCTACAATGAGCAGTTCTTC.

This clonotype was detected many times. The rearrangement links TRBV7-6 to TRBJ2-7; no reliable D call. V lost 1 base and J 5 bases, leaving 6 bases between the germline ends. CDR1 and CDR2 from the germline V gene are SGHVS and FNYEAQ. The CDR3 runs 12 residues. The CDR3 here is CASSLGPNEQYF. CDR3 nucleotide sequence: TGTGCCAGCAGCTTAGGCCCGAACGAGCAGTACTTC.

This clonotype has ten or more counts. The chain links TRBV6-2 or TRBV6-3 to TRBJ2-3; 11 bases line up with TRBD1. V gave up 6 bases and J gave up 4 bases; unmatched junction bases: 6. CDR1 is MNHEY and CDR2 is SVGEGT in the germline V gene. The CDR3 runs 15 residues. CDR3: CASSPDRGRSDTQYF. The CDR3 DNA sequence: TGTGCCAGCAGCCCGGACAGGGGGCGATCAGATACGCAGTATTTT.

This clonotype was seen at least ten times. The gene calls are TRBV7-2 and TRBJ1-6; 7 nucleotides line up with TRBD1. CDR1 and CDR2 (germline): SGHTA, FQGNSA. With 2 bases clipped from V and 6 bases from J, the junction kept 4 bases outside the gene matches. The CDR3 covers 15 residues. CDR3 nucleotide sequence: TGTGCCAGCAGCTTATACAGGGGAGGTAATTCACCCCTCCACTTT. Protein product: CASSLYRGGNSPLHF.

The sample holds a few counts of this clonotype. The chain is built from TRBV7-9 and TRBJ2-3; 7 bases fit TRBD1. V shed 4 bases, J shed 2 bases, and the junction held 6 bases outside the gene matches. CDR3 length equals 15 residues. In germline, CDR1 is SEHNR, CDR2 FQNEAQ (reference sequence). CDR3 DNA sequence: TGTGCCAGCAGCTCGACAGGGATGAACACAGATACGCAGTATTTT. Amino acid sequence: CASSSTGMNTDTQYF.

The table lists this clonotype with many counts. The V and J genes are TRBV5-6 and TRBJ1-2; possibly TRBD1 for D (5 bases). V was cut by 4 bases and J by 4 bases, with 17 bases left in between. Germline CDR1 reads SGHDT; CDR2 reads YYEEEE. CDR3 length: 15 residues. The CDR3: CASSPGRTPVYGYTF. The CDR3 DNA sequence: TGTGCCAGCAGCCCCGGCCGGACACCCGTCTATGGCTACACCTTC.

This clonotype has at least ten counts. The chain has TRBV7-2 and TRBJ2-1; D is possibly TRBD2 (5 bases). CDR3 length: 12 amino acids. V gave up 5 bases and J gave up 9 bases, with 11 bases separating them. Germline V gene data show CDR1 as SGHTA and CDR2 as FQGNSA. The CDR3 DNA reads TGTGCCAGCAGCGCGGGCGTCTCTGAGCAGTTCTTC. Protein sequence: CASSAGVSEQFF. The variable domain in full, completed from reference TRBV7-2 and TRBJ2-1, reads GAGVSQSPSNKVTEKGKDVELRCDPISGHTALYWYRQSLGQGLEFLIYFQGNSAPDKSGLPSDRFSAERTGGSVSTLTIQRTQQEDSAVYLCASSAGVSEQFFGPGTRLTVL.